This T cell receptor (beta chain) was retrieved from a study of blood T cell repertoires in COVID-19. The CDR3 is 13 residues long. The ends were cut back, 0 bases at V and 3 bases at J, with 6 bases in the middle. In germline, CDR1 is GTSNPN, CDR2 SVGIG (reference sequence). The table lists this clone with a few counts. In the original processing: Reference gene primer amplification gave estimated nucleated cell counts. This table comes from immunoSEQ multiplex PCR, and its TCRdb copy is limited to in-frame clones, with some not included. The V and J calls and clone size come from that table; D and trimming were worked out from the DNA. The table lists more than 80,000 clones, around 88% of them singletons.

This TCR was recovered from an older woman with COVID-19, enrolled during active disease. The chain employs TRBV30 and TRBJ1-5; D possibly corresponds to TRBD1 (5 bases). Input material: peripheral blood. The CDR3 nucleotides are TGTGCCTGGAGTGTGGGGCCCAATCAGCCCCAGCATTTT. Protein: CAWSVGPNQPQHF.